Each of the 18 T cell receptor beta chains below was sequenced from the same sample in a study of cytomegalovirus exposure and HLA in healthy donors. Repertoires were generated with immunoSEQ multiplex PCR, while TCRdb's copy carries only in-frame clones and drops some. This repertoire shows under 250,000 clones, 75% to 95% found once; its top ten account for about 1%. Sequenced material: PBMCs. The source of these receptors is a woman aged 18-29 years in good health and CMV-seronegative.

The chain's CDR3 is CASSESGRGRWADTQYF. The CDR3 DNA is TGCGCCAGCAGTGAGTCAGGGAGAGGGCGCTGGGCAGATACGCAGTATTTT. The genes are TRBV10-1 and TRBJ2-3; a possible D gene is TRBD2 (5 bases). Germline CDR1 is WNHNN and CDR2 is SYGVQD (reference sequence). The CDR3 is made up of 17 amino acids. Trimming removed 0 bases from V and 4 bases from J, with 17 bases in between.

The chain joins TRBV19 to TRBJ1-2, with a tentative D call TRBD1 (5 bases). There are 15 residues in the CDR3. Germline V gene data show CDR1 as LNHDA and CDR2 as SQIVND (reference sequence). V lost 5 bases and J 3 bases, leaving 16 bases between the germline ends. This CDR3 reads CASSLRTPRDYGYTF. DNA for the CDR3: TGTGCCAGTAGTCTTCGGACGCCCAGGGACTATGGCTACACCTTC. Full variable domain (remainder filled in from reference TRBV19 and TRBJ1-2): DGGITQSPKYLFRKEGQNVTLSCEQNLNHDAMYWYRQDPGQGLRLIYYSQIVNDFQKGDIAEGYSVSREKKESFPLTVTSAQKNPTAFYLCASSLRTPRDYGYTFGSGTRLTVV.

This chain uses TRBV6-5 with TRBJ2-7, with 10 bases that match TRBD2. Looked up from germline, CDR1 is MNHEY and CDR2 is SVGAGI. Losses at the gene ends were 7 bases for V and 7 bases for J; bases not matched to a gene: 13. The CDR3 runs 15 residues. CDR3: CASTYSAGGTLEQYF. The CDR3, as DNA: TGTGCCAGCACCTATTCAGCGGGAGGGACCTTGGAGCAGTACTTC.

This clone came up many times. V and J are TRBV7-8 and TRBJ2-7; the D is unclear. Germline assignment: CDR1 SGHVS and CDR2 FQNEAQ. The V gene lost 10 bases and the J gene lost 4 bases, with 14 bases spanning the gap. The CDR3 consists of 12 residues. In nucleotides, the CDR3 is TGTGCCACCGCGGATCTAGGATACGAGCAGTACTTC. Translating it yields CATADLGYEQYF.

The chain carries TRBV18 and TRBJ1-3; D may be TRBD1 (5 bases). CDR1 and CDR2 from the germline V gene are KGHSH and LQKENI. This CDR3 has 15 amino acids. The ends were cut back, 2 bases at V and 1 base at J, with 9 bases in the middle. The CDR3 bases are TGTGCCAGCTCACCAAAGGGGCTGTCTGGAAACACCATATATTTT. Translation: CASSPKGLSGNTIYF. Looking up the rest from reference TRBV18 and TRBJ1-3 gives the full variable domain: NAGVMQNPRHLVRRRGQEARLRCSPMKGHSHVYWYRQLPEEGLKFMVYLQKENIIDESGMPKERFSAEFPKEGPSILRIQQVVRGDSAAYFCASSPKGLSGNTIYFGEGSWLTVV.

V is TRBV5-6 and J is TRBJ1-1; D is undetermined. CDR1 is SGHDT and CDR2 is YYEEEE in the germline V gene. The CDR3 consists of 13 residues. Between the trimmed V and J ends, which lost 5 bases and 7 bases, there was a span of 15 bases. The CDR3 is CASRASERGEAFF. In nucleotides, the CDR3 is TGTGCCAGCAGAGCCTCAGAGCGGGGTGAAGCTTTCTTT.

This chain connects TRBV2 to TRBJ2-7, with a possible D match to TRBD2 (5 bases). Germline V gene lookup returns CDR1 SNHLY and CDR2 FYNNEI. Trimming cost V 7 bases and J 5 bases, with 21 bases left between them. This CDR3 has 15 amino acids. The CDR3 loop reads CASIKGRTGSNEQYF. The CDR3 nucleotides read TGTGCCAGCATAAAGGGTCGGACGGGGAGCAACGAGCAGTACTTC. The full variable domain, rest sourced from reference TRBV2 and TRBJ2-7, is EPEVTQTPSHQVTQMGQEVILRCVPISNHLYFYWYRQILGQKVEFLVSFYNNEISEKSEIFDDQFSVERPDGSNFTLKIRSTKLEDSAMYFCASIKGRTGSNEQYFGPGTRLTVT.

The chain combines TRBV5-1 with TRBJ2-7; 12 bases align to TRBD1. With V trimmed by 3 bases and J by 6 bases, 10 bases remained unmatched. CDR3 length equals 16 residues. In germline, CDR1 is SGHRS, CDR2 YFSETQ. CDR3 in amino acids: CASSSGQGARVSEQYF. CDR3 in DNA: TGCGCCAGCAGCTCGGGACAGGGGGCGCGGGTCTCCGAGCAGTACTTC.

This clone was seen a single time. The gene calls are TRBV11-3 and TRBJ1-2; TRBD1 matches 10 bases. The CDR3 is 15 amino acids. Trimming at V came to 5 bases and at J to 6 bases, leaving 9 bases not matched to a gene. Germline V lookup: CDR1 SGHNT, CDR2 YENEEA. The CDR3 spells CASSGYGTGEDGYTF. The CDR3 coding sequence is TGTGCCAGCAGCGGGTACGGGACAGGGGAGGATGGCTACACCTTC.

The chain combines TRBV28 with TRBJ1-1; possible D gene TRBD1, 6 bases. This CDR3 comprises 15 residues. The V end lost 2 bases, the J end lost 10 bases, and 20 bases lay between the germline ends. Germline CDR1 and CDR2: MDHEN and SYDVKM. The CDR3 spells CASSLIGQRDSGAFF. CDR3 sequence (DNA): TGTGCCAGCAGTTTAATCGGACAGCGAGATAGTGGAGCTTTCTTT.

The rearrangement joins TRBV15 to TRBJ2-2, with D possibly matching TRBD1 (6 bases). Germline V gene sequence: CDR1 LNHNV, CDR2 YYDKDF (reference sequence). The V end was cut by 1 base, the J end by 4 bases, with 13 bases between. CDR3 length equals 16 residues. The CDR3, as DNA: TGTGCCACCAGCAGAGCCACAGGGATTGTCACCGGGGAGCTGTTTTTT. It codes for CATSRATGIVTGELFF.

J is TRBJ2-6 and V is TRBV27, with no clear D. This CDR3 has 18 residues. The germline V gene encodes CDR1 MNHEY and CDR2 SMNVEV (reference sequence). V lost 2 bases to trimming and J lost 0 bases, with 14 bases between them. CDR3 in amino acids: CASSLILAESSGANVLTF. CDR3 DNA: TGTGCCAGCAGTTTAATTCTGGCAGAAAGCTCTGGGGCCAACGTCCTGACTTTC.

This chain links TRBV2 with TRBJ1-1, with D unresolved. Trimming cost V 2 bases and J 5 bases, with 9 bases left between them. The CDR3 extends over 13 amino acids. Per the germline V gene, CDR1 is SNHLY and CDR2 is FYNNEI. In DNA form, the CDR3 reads TGTGCCAGCAGTGAATCTGAGCATACTGAAGCTTTCTTT. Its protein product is CASSESEHTEAFF.

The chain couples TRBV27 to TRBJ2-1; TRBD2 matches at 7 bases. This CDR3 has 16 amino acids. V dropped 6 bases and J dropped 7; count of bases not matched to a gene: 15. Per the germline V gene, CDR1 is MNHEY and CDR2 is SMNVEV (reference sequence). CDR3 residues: CASRSAGTTSFNEQFF. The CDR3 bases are TGTGCCAGCAGATCCGCGGGGACTACCTCGTTTAATGAGCAGTTCTTC.

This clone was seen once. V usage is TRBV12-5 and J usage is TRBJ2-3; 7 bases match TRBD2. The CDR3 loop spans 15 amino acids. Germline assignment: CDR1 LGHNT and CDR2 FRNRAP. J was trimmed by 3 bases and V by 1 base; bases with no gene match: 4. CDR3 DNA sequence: TGTGCTAGTGGTTTGGGGACTAGAGAGACAGATACGCAGTATTTT. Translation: CASGLGTRETDTQYF. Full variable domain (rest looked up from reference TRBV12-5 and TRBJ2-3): DARVTQTPRHKVTEMGQEVTMRCQPILGHNTVFWYRQTMMQGLELLAYFRNRAPLDDSGMPKDRFSAEMPDATLATLKIQPSEPRDSAVYFCASGLGTRETDTQYFGPGTRLTVL.

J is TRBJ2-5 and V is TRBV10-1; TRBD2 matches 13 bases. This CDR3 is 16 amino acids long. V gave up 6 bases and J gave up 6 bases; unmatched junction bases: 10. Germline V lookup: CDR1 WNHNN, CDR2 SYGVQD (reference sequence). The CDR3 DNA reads TGCGCCAGCAGCGAATGGACTAGCGGGAGTCTAAAGACCCAGTACTTC. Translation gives CASSEWTSGSLKTQYF.

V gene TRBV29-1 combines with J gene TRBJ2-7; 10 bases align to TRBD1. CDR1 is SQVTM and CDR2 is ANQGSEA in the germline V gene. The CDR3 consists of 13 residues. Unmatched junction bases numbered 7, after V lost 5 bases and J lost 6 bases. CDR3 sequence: CSVSPGQGSEQYF. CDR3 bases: TGCAGCGTTTCCCCGGGACAGGGGTCCGAGCAGTACTTC.

CDR3 sequence: CASNNLGATDTQYF. The CDR3 bases are TGTGCCAGCAATAATCTGGGGGCCACAGATACGCAGTATTTT. The chain couples TRBV28 to TRBJ2-3; D may be TRBD1 (6 bases). This CDR3 comprises 14 residues. V gave up 7 bases and J gave up 2 bases, with 13 bases separating them. Germline V gene sequence: CDR1 MDHEN, CDR2 SYDVKM.